This TCR beta chain was sequenced during a study of T cell changes during pregnancy in multiple sclerosis. Deletions cut 1 base from V and 8 bases from J, with 14 bases between. This CDR3 region has 14 residues. The germline V gene has CDR1 SGHAT and CDR2 FQNNGV. Generated by immunoSEQ multiplex PCR, the TCRdb table keeps only in-frame clones and is missing some. The sample includes more than 55,000 clones, more than 85% seen only once; the top ten take roughly 3.5%. The chain recombines TRBV11-2 with TRBJ1-1, with a tentative D call TRBD1 (5 bases). The material was peripheral blood, obtained after pregnancy. This receptor was identified in a female donor in good health, enrolled as a control in a pregnancy study. The CDR3 DNA is TGTGCCAGCAGCTTAGGGGGCAGGGAGGAAGAAGCTTTCTTT. Translated: CASSLGGREEEAFF.